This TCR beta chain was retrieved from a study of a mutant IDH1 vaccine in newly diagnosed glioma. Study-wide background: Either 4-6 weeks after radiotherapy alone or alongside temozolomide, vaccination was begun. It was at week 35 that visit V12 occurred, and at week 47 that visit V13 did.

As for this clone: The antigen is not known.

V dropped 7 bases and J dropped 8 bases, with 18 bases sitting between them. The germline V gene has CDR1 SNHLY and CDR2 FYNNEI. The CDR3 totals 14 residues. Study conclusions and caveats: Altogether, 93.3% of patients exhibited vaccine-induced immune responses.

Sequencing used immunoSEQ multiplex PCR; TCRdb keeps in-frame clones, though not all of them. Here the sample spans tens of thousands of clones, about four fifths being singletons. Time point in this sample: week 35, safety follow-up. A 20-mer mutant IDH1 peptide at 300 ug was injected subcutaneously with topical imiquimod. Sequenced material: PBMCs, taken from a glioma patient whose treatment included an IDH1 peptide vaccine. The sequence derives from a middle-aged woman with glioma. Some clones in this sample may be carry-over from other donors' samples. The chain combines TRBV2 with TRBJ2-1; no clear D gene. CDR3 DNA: TGTGCCAGCATAGAGATAGTCGGGTTCGATGAGCAGTTCTTC. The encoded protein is CASIEIVGFDEQFF.